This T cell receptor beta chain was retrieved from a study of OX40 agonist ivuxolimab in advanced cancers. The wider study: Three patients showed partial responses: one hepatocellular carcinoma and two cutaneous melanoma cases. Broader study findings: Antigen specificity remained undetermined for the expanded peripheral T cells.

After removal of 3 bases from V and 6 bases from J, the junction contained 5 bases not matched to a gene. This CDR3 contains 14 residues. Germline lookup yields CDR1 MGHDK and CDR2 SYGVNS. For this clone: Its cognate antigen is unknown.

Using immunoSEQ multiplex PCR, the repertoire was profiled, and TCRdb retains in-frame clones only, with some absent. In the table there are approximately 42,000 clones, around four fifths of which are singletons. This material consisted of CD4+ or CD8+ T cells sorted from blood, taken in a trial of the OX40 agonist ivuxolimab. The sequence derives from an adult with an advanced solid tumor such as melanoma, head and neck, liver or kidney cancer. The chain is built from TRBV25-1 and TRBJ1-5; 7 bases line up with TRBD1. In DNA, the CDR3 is TGTGCCAGCAGTGAGAGGGGGCAGCTTCAGCCCCAGCATTTT. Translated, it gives CASSERGQLQPQHF.